One sample yielded the 7 T cell receptor beta chains listed below, sequenced in a study of CD8+ T cells in alopecia areata. RNA was extracted and reverse transcribed into cDNA as the sequencing template. Clones were sequenced by immunoSEQ multiplex PCR, and TCRdb holds only the in-frame ones, with some missing. Among about 200,000 clones listed, 50% to 70% were seen once. The sequenced sample was CD4+ T cells sorted from blood, obtained at week 0. Every receptor here comes from a human donor with alopecia areata.

The CDR3 is CAISAGRDSTEAFF. CDR3 sequence (DNA): TGTGCCATCAGTGCGGGCAGGGACAGCACTGAAGCTTTCTTT. This sequence joins TRBV10-3 and TRBJ1-1, with 7 bases lining up with TRBD1. Germline CDR1 reads ENHRY; CDR2 reads SYGVKD. The trim removed 4 bases at V and 4 bases at J, leaving 6 bases unmatched. The CDR3 contains 14 residues.

This chain connects TRBV5-1 to TRBJ2-5, with a weak D call TRBD1 (6 bases). CDR3 length: 14 residues. Germline values: CDR1 SGHRS, CDR2 YFSETQ. The V end was cut by 6 bases, the J end by 1 base, with 13 bases between. The CDR3 nucleotides are TGCGCCAGCATGGAGTTGGACAGCCAAGAGACCCAGTACTTC. Translated: CASMELDSQETQYF.

This clone was seen more than once but under ten times. The chain joins TRBV18 to TRBJ1-1, with 8 positions matching TRBD1. The CDR3 extends over 14 amino acids. With 3 bases clipped from V and 4 bases from J, the junction kept 4 bases outside the gene matches. CDR1 is KGHSH and CDR2 is LQKENI in the germline V gene. CDR3 region: CASSPGQGATEAFF. In nucleotides, the CDR3 is TGTGCCAGCTCACCTGGACAGGGCGCCACTGAAGCTTTCTTT.

The chain carries TRBV7-2 and TRBJ2-4, with 10 bases that match TRBD2. Per the germline V gene, CDR1 is SGHTA and CDR2 is FQGNSA. V shed 4 bases and J 0 bases; nucleotides not matched to a gene: 9. CDR3 length equals 18 residues. CDR3 nucleotides: TGTGCCAGCAGCTGGGGACTAGCGTTTCTGTTAGCCAAAAACATTCAGTACTTC. This sequence encodes CASSWGLAFLLAKNIQYF. The full variable domain, its missing parts supplied by reference TRBV7-2 and TRBJ2-4, is GAGVSQSPSNKVTEKGKDVELRCDPISGHTALYWYRQSLGQGLEFLIYFQGNSAPDKSGLPSDRFSAERTGGSVSTLTIQRTQQEDSAVYLCASSWGLAFLLAKNIQYFGAGTRLSVL.

The V and J genes are TRBV30 and TRBJ1-2, with 8 bases identical to TRBD1. Germline-derived CDR1 and CDR2 are GTSNPN and SVGIG (reference sequence). This CDR3 is 13 amino acids long. V gave up 3 bases and J gave up 8 bases; unmatched junction bases: 8. In nucleotides, the CDR3 is TGTGCCTGGAGGGGGACAGACAGGGGCGGCTACACCTTC. Its protein is CAWRGTDRGGYTF.

The rearrangement links TRBV30 to TRBJ2-3, with a possible D match to TRBD1 (5 bases). CDR1 is GTSNPN, CDR2 SVGIG, per germline (reference sequence). The CDR3 is 15 amino acids. V was trimmed by 2 bases and J by 0 bases, leaving 12 bases between them. The CDR3 DNA reads TGTGCCTGGAGTAAGGGGCTGGCTAGCACAGATACGCAGTATTTT. It specifies CAWSKGLASTDTQYF. Based on the CDR3 plus reference TRBV30 and TRBJ2-3, the full variable domain is SQTIHQWPATLVQPVGSPLSLECTVEGTSNPNLYWYRQAAGRGLQLLFYSVGIGQISSEVPQNLSASRPQDRQFILSSKKLLLSDSGFYLCAWSKGLASTDTQYFGPGTRLTVL.

The chain joins TRBV30 to TRBJ1-2, with no clear D. The germline V gene has CDR1 GTSNPN and CDR2 SVGIG (reference sequence). CDR3 length: 14 amino acids. V was shortened by 0 bases and J by 7 bases, with 15 bases between the two germline ends. The CDR3 loop is CAWSVMTGSGGYTF. The CDR3 DNA reads as TGTGCCTGGAGTGTAATGACGGGATCCGGTGGCTACACCTTC.